A selection of T cell receptor beta chains follows, all from one sample in a study of shared clonotypes between healthy human individuals. Assay: immunoSEQ multiplex PCR; the TCRdb copy retains only in-frame clones and omits some. The repertoire holds some 2,100,000 clones, with just over 90% as singletons. Sample: naive CD8+ T cells from PBMCs. These receptors were obtained from a young man in good health. Some clones in this sample may be carry-over from other donors' samples. Both conserved end residues are part of each CDR3. The D gene is left open where the match is weak. Part of the rows lack a size; the others show once, few, many or a class for expanded clones.

d_call clone_size j_call v_call cdr3_aa cdr3_nt
NA NA TRBJ1-1 TRBV12-5 CASAPDQMNTEAFF TGTGCTAGTGCTCCCGACCAGATGAACACTGAAGCTTTCTTT
NA NA TRBJ1-1 TRBV4-1 CASSLTGTWTEAFF TGCGCCAGCAGCCTTACAGGGACATGGACTGAAGCTTTCTTT
TRBD1 NA TRBJ2-1 TRBV28 CASSPWTGIAYEQFF TGTGCCAGCAGTCCCTGGACAGGGATCGCGTATGAGCAGTTCTTC
NA NA TRBJ1-1 TRBV15 CATSRQDRFGAEAFF TGTGCCACCAGCAGGCAAGACAGGTTTGGGGCTGAAGCTTTCTTT
TRBD2 NA TRBJ2-1 TRBV11-2 CASSYSGTSAYNEQFF TGTGCCAGCAGTTACTCCGGGACTAGCGCCTACAATGAGCAGTTCTTC
TRBD2 NA TRBJ2-7 TRBV2 CASSEALTSVTYEQYF TGTGCCAGCAGTGAAGCTCTGACTAGCGTGACCTACGAGCAGTACTTC
NA NA TRBJ1-2 TRBV6-4 CASTGRANYGYTF TGTGCCAGCACCGGCCGAGCCAACTATGGCTACACCTTC
NA NA TRBJ1-1 TRBV4-3 CASSQDHLSGRMNTEAFF TGCGCCAGCAGCCAAGATCATTTGTCAGGACGAATGAACACTGAAGCTTTCTTT
NA NA TRBJ2-1 TRBV7-9 CASSLASGSSYNEQFF TGTGCCAGCAGCTTAGCAAGCGGCAGCTCCTACAATGAGCAGTTCTTC
NA NA TRBJ1-1 TRBV5-4 CASSLGSNTEAFF TGTGCCAGCAGCTTAGGGTCGAACACTGAAGCTTTCTTT
TRBD1 NA TRBJ1-3 TRBV9 CASSVGTGDGLNTIYF TGTGCCAGCAGCGTAGGGACAGGGGACGGACTAAACACCATATATTTT
TRBD1 NA TRBJ2-7 TRBV29-1 CSVRTGVPYEQYF TGCAGCGTTCGGACAGGGGTTCCCTACGAGCAGTACTTC
NA NA TRBJ2-4 TRBV11-1 CASSLAQGANIQYF TGTGCCAGCAGCTTAGCACAGGGAGCAAACATTCAGTACTTC
NA NA TRBJ2-6 TRBV7-9 CASSLVLDGESGANVLTF TGTGCCAGCAGCTTAGTGCTGGACGGTGAGTCTGGGGCCAACGTCCTGACTTTC
NA once TRBJ1-2 TRBV9 CASNGRNYGYTF TGTGCCAGCAATGGACGGAACTATGGCTACACCTTC
NA NA TRBJ2-7 TRBV14 CASSQDSVASYEQYF TGTGCCAGCAGCCAAGATTCGGTCGCCTCCTACGAGCAGTACTTC
TRBD2 NA TRBJ2-5 TRBV7-8 CASSPGLGRETQYF TGTGCCAGCAGCCCCGGACTAGGTCGAGAGACCCAGTACTTC
NA NA TRBJ1-2 TRBV29-1 CSVSKDSSIYGYTF TGCAGCGTTTCGAAGGATAGCTCGATCTATGGCTACACCTTC
NA NA TRBJ1-1 TRBV9 CASSVGDLTEAFF TGTGCCAGCAGCGTAGGGGACCTCACTGAAGCTTTCTTT
TRBD2 NA TRBJ2-7 TRBV5-1 CASSFWLAGVGDEQYF TGCGCCAGCAGCTTTTGGCTAGCGGGAGTGGGAGACGAGCAGTACTTC
NA NA TRBJ1-2 TRBV4-1 CASSHTNQRNYGYTF TGCGCCAGCAGCCATACCAACCAACGGAACTATGGCTACACCTTC
TRBD2 NA TRBJ2-1 TRBV5-8 CASRSFGTSVYNEQFF TGTGCCAGCAGGTCCTTCGGGACTAGCGTATACAATGAGCAGTTCTTC
NA NA TRBJ2-2 TRBV7-8 CASSFLGEPHTGELFF TGTGCCAGCAGCTTCCTAGGGGAGCCCCACACCGGGGAGCTGTTTTTT
NA NA TRBJ2-1 TRBV14 CASSQGLGSFDEQFF TGTGCCAGCAGCCAAGGACTGGGTAGTTTCGATGAGCAGTTCTTC
NA once TRBJ2-7 TRBV4-2 CASSHPGGRTYEQYF TGTGCCAGCAGCCACCCCGGGGGGCGGACCTACGAGCAGTACTTC
TRBD2 NA TRBJ2-1 TRBV5-6 CASSLTTSGIYNEQFF TGTGCCAGCAGCCTAACTACTAGCGGGATTTACAATGAGCAGTTCTTC
NA once TRBJ1-1 TRBV7-6 CASSPRDSTEAFF TGTGCCAGCAGCCCCAGGGATTCCACTGAAGCTTTCTTT
NA NA TRBJ2-7 TRBV29-1 CSVEGGEAYEQYF TGCAGCGTTGAAGGGGGAGAGGCTTACGAGCAGTACTTC
NA NA TRBJ1-2 TRBV4-1 CASSQDTVSSVFYGYTF TGCGCCAGCAGCCAAGATACGGTTTCTTCTGTATTTTATGGCTACACCTTC
NA NA TRBJ1-5 TRBV2 CASSDDRKNSNQPQHF TGTGCCAGCAGTGACGACAGGAAGAATAGCAATCAGCCCCAGCATTTT